This record covers a single T cell receptor beta chain. Its antigen has not been determined. Per-base quality was not reported, and no clone a single base away is much larger than it. The collaborating institutions used their own protocols to collect whole blood in K2EDTA tubes. Collaborator samples were shipped for TCRbeta analysis as frozen whole blood, isolated PBMCs, or DNA extracted from either sample type. The immunoSEQ Assay, a bias-controlled multiplex PCR, was used to amplify TCRbeta CDR3 regions from genomic DNA. As for the authors' bioinformatics: The number of nucleated cells in each sample was estimated by amplification of reference gene primers within the assay. Sequence reads were collapsed and filtered to measure the absolute abundance of every unique TCRbeta CDR3 rearrangement. For each sample, productive Simpson clonality was calculated as the square root of Simpson's diversity index over productive rearrangements. TCRdb holds this immuneACCESS table with in-frame rearrangements only. Some clones are missing; in checked studies, unresolved V genes explain under half, and the rest has no known cause. V and J calls and clone size follow that table, whereas D and trimming were derived from the DNA. The sample contains roughly 50,000 clones, 65% to 90% of them found a single time. The ten largest clones add up to 10% of the sample.

The data stem from a study of blood T cell repertoires in COVID-19 (dated by TCRdb to about 2020). About the investigation overall: Samples covering the acute and convalescent phases of COVID-19 were provided by collaborators in the United States, Italy and Spain. The material from the prospective study consisted of cDNA or gDNA derived from T cells, B-cell-depleted T cells, or PBMCs. The dataset comprised deeply sampled blood TCRbeta repertoires from subjects exposed to, actively infected with, or recovered from COVID-19. The repertoires were released in a freely available public database meant as a resource for research on the immune response to SARS-CoV-2. The samples were drawn from the first 160 participants of the ongoing ImmuneRACE study and from over a thousand subjects provided by 6 global collaborators. Nearly every sample came with metadata listing a de-identified subject ID, COVID-19 status, age in years and sex. HLA class I and class II types, where available, came from metadata supplied by the sample provider rather than from assay-based typing. Study-level results and caveats: The amount of clinical and demographic metadata varied by source and participant and was provided uncurated.

Sequenced input: peripheral blood. The TCR comes from a human donor in a cohort sampled during active COVID-19.

The nucleotide sequence reads as follows: TGTGCCAGCAGCCCATACAGGGGTGACACTGAAGCTTTCTTT. The translation is CASSPYRGDTEAFF. The V gene is TRBV7-7 and the J gene is TRBJ1-1; 7 junctional bases match TRBD1. CDR1 and CDR2 are drawn from the germline V gene (reference sequence): SSHAT, FNYEAQ. From V the trimming removes 5 bases and from J it removes 3 bases, while the gene matches leave 6 bases of the junction unaccounted for. CDR3 length: 14 amino acids, cysteine to phenylalanine. Only the CDR3 part of the read is kept: 42 bases, read in frame from the first base.